The TCR beta chain under discussion was sequenced for a study of shared T cell receptors in the human thymus. Using immunoSEQ multiplex PCR, the repertoire was profiled, and TCRdb retains in-frame clones only, with some absent. The table has fewer than 700,000 clones, around nine tenths seen once; the top ten hold around 0.01%. Germline V gene sequence: CDR1 SGHTA, CDR2 FQGNSA. The CDR3 sequence is 15 residues long. Trimming at V came to 3 bases and at J to 2 bases, leaving 4 bases not matched to a gene. These same records also appear under a second study, on human thymus T cells. That study reports: Corrective surgery for congenital heart defects was being performed on the healthy Finnish infants who were the donors. Resected material from corrective heart surgery provided the thymus tissue analysed. Biased V and J segment usage appeared in thymus and peripheral blood. Related research found strongly overlapping thymic repertoires in unrelated individuals.

The chain recombines TRBV7-2 with TRBJ2-7, with TRBD2 matching over 10 bases. The receptor comes from a boy under two years old with a congenital heart defect. Sequenced sample: thymocytes. The CDR3 sequence: CASSFTSGAPYEQYF. In DNA form, the CDR3 reads TGTGCCAGCAGCTTCACTAGCGGGGCCCCCTACGAGCAGTACTTC. Looking up the rest from reference TRBV7-2 and TRBJ2-7 gives the full variable domain: GAGVSQSPSNKVTEKGKDVELRCDPISGHTALYWYRQSLGQGLEFLIYFQGNSAPDKSGLPSDRFSAERTGGSVSTLTIQRTQQEDSAVYLCASSFTSGAPYEQYFGPGTRLTVT.